Listed here are 18 T cell receptor beta chains from one sample, sequenced in a study of blood T cell repertoires in COVID-19. Some clones are missing from TCRdb's copy, which holds only in-frame ones; the method was immunoSEQ multiplex PCR. The sample contains 200,000 to 300,000 clones, about 82% of which appear only once. Sequenced input: peripheral blood. Every receptor here comes from a man aged 45 to 65 with COVID-19, enrolled during active disease.

This chain uses TRBV11-1 with TRBJ2-7, with D possibly TRBD2 on 5 matching bases. V was pared by 5 bases and J by 0 bases, with 11 bases between. There are 14 residues in the CDR3. Germline V gene data show CDR1 as SGHAT and CDR2 as FQDESV (reference sequence). CDR3 nucleotides: TGTGCCAGCAGCCCGGGGTCGAGCTCCTACGAGCAGTACTTC. Translated, it gives CASSPGSSSYEQYF.

The V call is TRBV7-8, the J call TRBJ2-1; tentative D call: TRBD1 (6 bases). V shed 3 bases and J shed 5 bases, with 14 bases lying between them. The CDR3 contains 15 residues. Germline CDR1 SGHVS, CDR2 FQNEAQ. DNA for the CDR3: TGTGCCAGCAGCTTCTTTCAGGGGCCACACAATGAGCAGTTCTTC. This codes for CASSFFQGPHNEQFF.

This clone has a handful of counts. This sequence joins TRBV28 and TRBJ1-5; weak D call: TRBD1 (6 bases). V lost 2 bases and J 0 bases, leaving 8 bases between the germline ends. The CDR3 loop spans 15 amino acids. Germline values: CDR1 MDHEN, CDR2 SYDVKM. This chain's CDR3 is CASSLRGISNQPQHF. The CDR3 nucleotides are TGTGCCAGCAGTTTAAGGGGGATTAGCAATCAGCCCCAGCATTTT.

This clone occurred once. The rearrangement uses TRBV15 and TRBJ2-3; TRBD1 is a possible D gene (6 bases). Germline V gene sequence: CDR1 LNHNV, CDR2 YYDKDF (reference sequence). This CDR3 has 16 residues. Trimming left V 1 base short and J 2 bases short, with 13 bases between. The CDR3 nucleotides are TGTGCCACCAGCAGAGGGACAGCTGCTGCCACAGATACGCAGTATTTT. It encodes CATSRGTAAATDTQYF.

The chain carries TRBV7-2 and TRBJ2-2; the match to TRBD2 covers 11 bases. Germline V CDR1 and CDR2: SGHTA, FQGNSA. This CDR3 is 15 amino acids long. After removal of 5 bases from V and 7 bases from J, the junction contained 6 bases not matched to a gene. CDR3 sequence reads: CASSTLAGGVGELFF. In DNA form, the CDR3 reads TGTGCCAGCAGCACTCTAGCGGGGGGTGTCGGGGAGCTGTTTTTT.

The chain combines TRBV6-5 with TRBJ1-5; D not certain. The CDR3 is 13 amino acids. CDR1 is MNHEY, CDR2 SVGAGI, per germline. The V and J ends lost 0 bases and 5 bases respectively, with 5 bases between them. The DNA of the CDR3 is TGTGCCAGCAGTTACTCGAGGTATCAGCCCCAGCATTTT. It is translated as CASSYSRYQPQHF.

The chain employs TRBV11-2 and TRBJ1-1; 9 nucleotides agree with TRBD1. The J segment lost 4 bases and the V segment lost 5 bases, leaving 5 bases of the junction unmatched. Germline CDR1 reads SGHAT; CDR2 reads FQNNGV. The length of the CDR3 is 14 residues. The CDR3 protein is CASSIGQGTTEAFF. CDR3 in DNA: TGTGCCAGCAGCATCGGACAGGGGACCACTGAAGCTTTCTTT.

The chain is built from TRBV9 and TRBJ1-4; D uncertain. The V end lost 2 bases, the J end lost 0 bases, and 5 bases lay between the germline ends. The CDR3 has 14 residues. Germline lookup yields CDR1 SGDLS and CDR2 YYNGEE. CDR3 coding DNA: TGTGCCAGCAGCGTCGGGGCAACTAATGAAAAACTGTTTTTT. This sequence encodes CASSVGATNEKLFF. Supplemented by reference TRBV9 and TRBJ1-4, the full variable domain reads DSGVTQTPKHLITATGQRVTLRCSPRSGDLSVYWYQQSLDQGLQFLIQYYNGEERAKGNILERFSAQQFPDLHSELNLSSLELGDSALYFCASSVGATNEKLFFGSGTQLSVL.

A single count supports this clone. The chain is built from TRBV4-1 and TRBJ1-5; D not certain. Trimming took 0 bases from V and 4 from J, leaving 10 bases between them. The CDR3 is 15 residues long. The germline V gene has CDR1 MGHRA and CDR2 YSYEKL. The CDR3 sequence: CASSQDQLKNQPQHF. DNA of the CDR3: TGCGCCAGCAGCCAAGACCAACTCAAGAATCAGCCCCAGCATTTT.

This chain links TRBV4-1 with TRBJ2-2; no clear D. This CDR3 has 13 residues. Germline-derived CDR1 and CDR2 are MGHRA and YSYEKL. V lost 5 bases to trimming and J lost 6 bases, with 10 bases between them. CDR3 protein: CASSSVQAGELFF. The CDR3 DNA follows: TGCGCCAGCAGCTCTGTCCAGGCCGGGGAGCTGTTTTTT.

The chain couples TRBV5-1 to TRBJ2-5; weak D call: TRBD2 (7 bases). Germline CDR1 is SGHRS and CDR2 is YFSETQ. Trimming removed 0 bases from V and 4 bases from J, with 16 bases in between. CDR3 length: 16 amino acids. In DNA form, the CDR3 reads TGCGCCAGCAGCTTGGGGCGTGGGGGGGCGGCAGAGACCCAGTACTTC. It specifies CASSLGRGGAAETQYF.

This sequence joins TRBV5-1 and TRBJ1-2; 8 nucleotides align to TRBD1. From germline, CDR1 is SGHRS and CDR2 YFSETQ. The CDR3 consists of 15 residues. Unmatched junction bases numbered 4, after V lost 0 bases and J lost 3 bases. The CDR3 DNA sequence: TGCGCCAGCAGCTTGGGTACAGGGGGATACTATGGCTACACCTTC. Its translation: CASSLGTGGYYGYTF. The variable domain in full, with the rest retrieved from reference TRBV5-1 and TRBJ1-2, is KAGVTQTPRYLIKTRGQQVTLSCSPISGHRSVSWYQQTPGQGLQFLFEYFSETQRNKGNFPGRFSGRQFSNSRSEMNVSTLELGDSALYLCASSLGTGGYYGYTFGSGTRLTVV.

This clone came up many times. The chain joins TRBV7-9 to TRBJ1-2; weak D call: TRBD1 (6 bases). The V gene lost 7 bases and the J gene lost 0 bases, with 12 bases spanning the gap. The germline gives CDR1 SEHNR, CDR2 FQNEAQ (reference sequence). This CDR3 region has 14 residues. This CDR3 reads CASTRQEANYGYTF. The CDR3 DNA follows: TGTGCCAGCACCAGACAGGAGGCTAACTATGGCTACACCTTC.

The chain employs TRBV6-1 and TRBJ1-5; D is uncertain. The CDR3 is 15 residues long. Trimming cost V 2 bases and J 3 bases, with 11 bases left between them. Germline assignment: CDR1 MNHNS and CDR2 SASEGT. The CDR3 sequence: CASSESLSPNQPQHF. CDR3 nucleotide sequence: TGTGCCAGCAGTGAAAGTCTGAGCCCCAATCAGCCCCAGCATTTT.

The CDR3 sequence: CASSPEGQGVLEQYF. In DNA form, the CDR3 reads TGCGCCAGCAGCCCGGAAGGACAGGGGGTCCTGGAGCAGTACTTC. The V gene is TRBV5-1, the J gene TRBJ2-7; TRBD1 matches 10 bases. Unmatched junction bases numbered 11, after V lost 4 bases and J lost 7 bases. Germline V lookup: CDR1 SGHRS, CDR2 YFSETQ. The CDR3 consists of 15 residues.

The chain joins TRBV5-8 to TRBJ1-1; a possible D gene is TRBD1 (5 bases). Trimming took off 2 bases at V and 7 bases at J, with 9 bases between the two ends. The germline V gene has CDR1 SGHTS and CDR2 YDEGEE. The CDR3 runs to 12 residues. The CDR3, as DNA: TGTGCCAGCAGCTTAAGACAGCTTGAAGCTTTCTTT. It specifies CASSLRQLEAFF.

The chain links TRBV30 to TRBJ1-2; 7 bases fit TRBD1. V lost 2 bases and J lost 4; bases outside the gene matches: 4. CDR1 is GTSNPN and CDR2 is SVGIG in the germline V gene (reference sequence). CDR3 length: 13 amino acids. This chain's CDR3 is CAWSLGTAYGYTF. The DNA of the CDR3 is TGTGCCTGGAGTCTCGGGACAGCCTATGGCTACACCTTC. Based on the CDR3 plus reference TRBV30 and TRBJ1-2, the full variable domain is SQTIHQWPATLVQPVGSPLSLECTVEGTSNPNLYWYRQAAGRGLQLLFYSVGIGQISSEVPQNLSASRPQDRQFILSSKKLLLSDSGFYLCAWSLGTAYGYTFGSGTRLTVV.

V and J are TRBV30 and TRBJ2-1, with 8 bases fitting TRBD2. Germline lookup yields CDR1 GTSNPN and CDR2 SVGIG (reference sequence). This CDR3 contains 14 residues. V was clipped by 0 bases and J by 7 bases; unmatched bases: 5. In DNA, the CDR3 is TGTGCCTGGAGTGTAAACGGGGGGGCAAATGAGCAGTTCTTC. This sequence encodes CAWSVNGGANEQFF.